Listed here are 12 T cell receptor beta chains from one sample, sequenced in a study of blood T cell repertoires in COVID-19 (dated by TCRdb to the early 2020s). Library creation used the immunoSEQ multiplex PCR assay. TCRdb took over this immuneACCESS table, retaining in-frame rearrangements with V and J assigned. Such tables are incomplete; in checked studies, under half of the missing clones stem from an unresolved V gene, and the remainder is unexplained. The sample includes some 350,000 clones, with nearly 90% observed a single time. Of the sample, 5% to 8.5% is held by the ten largest clones. Material: peripheral blood. The receptors stem from a man younger than 35 with active or convalescent COVID-19.

V and J are TRBV19 and TRBJ2-4; 7 positions match TRBD1. The CDR3 loop spans 16 amino acids. Trimming at V came to 5 bases and at J to 6 bases, leaving 13 bases not matched to a gene. Germline V CDR1 and CDR2: LNHDA, SQIVND (reference sequence). CDR3 sequence: CASSPNRDSYLNIQYF. The DNA for the CDR3 is TGTGCCAGTAGTCCCAACCGGGACAGTTACCTAAACATTCAGTACTTC.

This clone came up once. The gene calls are TRBV6-1 and TRBJ2-1; the D gene is possibly TRBD2 (6 bases). This CDR3 region has 14 residues. The V and J ends lost 3 bases and 7 bases respectively, with 13 bases between them. Germline V gene lookup returns CDR1 MNHNS and CDR2 SASEGT. In nucleotides, the CDR3 is TGTGCCAGCAGTGACGCCGGGACTCTTAATGAGCAGTTCTTC. Protein product: CASSDAGTLNEQFF.

The chain recombines TRBV19 with TRBJ2-7, with a possible D match to TRBD1 (5 bases). V was clipped by 1 base and J by 5 bases, with 15 bases between them. Germline V gives CDR1 LNHDA, CDR2 SQIVND (reference sequence). CDR3 size: 15 residues. The CDR3 nucleotides are TGTGCCAGTAGTATAGGGACAAGGGGTTTTGACGAGCAGTACTTC. It yields the protein CASSIGTRGFDEQYF.

This sequence joins TRBV7-6 and TRBJ2-2, with a possible D match to TRBD1 (5 bases). The CDR3 totals 15 residues. V was pared by 6 bases and J by 1 base, with 12 bases between. Germline V gene sequence: CDR1 SGHVS, CDR2 FNYEAQ. The chain's CDR3 is CASRSYQGNTGELFF. The DNA of the CDR3 is TGTGCCAGCAGGTCGTACCAGGGGAACACCGGGGAGCTGTTTTTT.

The chain has TRBV19 and TRBJ1-2; D is possibly TRBD1 (6 bases). V was pared by 6 bases and J by 2 bases, with 16 bases between. Germline lookup yields CDR1 LNHDA and CDR2 SQIVND (reference sequence). CDR3 length equals 15 residues. CDR3 region: CASRKTGQLNYGYTF. The DNA of the CDR3 is TGTGCCAGTAGGAAAACTGGACAGCTGAACTATGGCTACACCTTC.

The V call is TRBV5-6, the J call TRBJ1-6; maybe TRBD1 (5 bases). Trimming took off 5 bases at V and 9 bases at J, with 12 bases between the two ends. Germline V gives CDR1 SGHDT, CDR2 YYEEEE. This CDR3 is 13 amino acids long. The CDR3 region is CASRAGFLSPLHF. CDR3 DNA sequence: TGTGCCAGCAGGGCAGGGTTTCTTTCACCCCTCCACTTT.

J is TRBJ1-6 and V is TRBV28; D is ambiguous. The CDR3 sequence is 13 residues long. Trimming took off 6 bases at V and 7 bases at J, with 10 bases between the two ends. Germline V gene data show CDR1 as MDHEN and CDR2 as SYDVKM. CDR3 DNA sequence: TGTGCCAGCAGAGGACGGGAAAATTCACCCCTCCACTTT. Translation: CASRGRENSPLHF.

This rearrangement joins TRBV5-1 to TRBJ1-4; D is uncertain. The CDR3 consists of 15 residues. V gave up 0 bases and J gave up 6 bases, with 12 bases separating them. Per the germline V gene, CDR1 is SGHRS and CDR2 is YFSETQ. The CDR3 bases are TGCGCCAGCAGCTTGGGGCCCGGAGGGTATGAAAAACTGTTTTTT. Translating gives CASSLGPGGYEKLFF.

This clone has only one observation. The J gene is TRBJ2-7, the V gene TRBV5-4, with 8 bases lining up with TRBD1. V lost 0 bases to trimming and J lost 3 bases; unmatched junction nucleotides: 2. This CDR3 spans 14 amino acids. CDR1 and CDR2 (germline): SGHNT, YYREEE (reference sequence). The CDR3 loop reads CASSLGTGYYEQYF. CDR3 DNA sequence: TGTGCCAGCAGCTTGGGGACAGGGTACTACGAGCAGTACTTC.

Only a few counts were recorded for this clone. V and J are TRBV6-2 or TRBV6-3 and TRBJ1-5; 8 positions match TRBD1. The V segment lost 2 bases and the J segment 0 bases; nucleotides outside the gene matches: 9. The CDR3 spans 18 residues. CDR1 is MNHEY, CDR2 SVGEGT, per germline. The CDR3 DNA sequence: TGTGCCAGCAGTTACGGGGGCAGGGGGCTATTTAGCAATCAGCCCCAGCATTTT. Protein product: CASSYGGRGLFSNQPQHF.

This chain uses TRBV6-4 with TRBJ2-3, with TRBD2 matching 7 bases. V shed 4 bases and J 0 bases; nucleotides not matched to a gene: 1. CDR3 size: 14 residues. CDR1 is MRHNA and CDR2 is SNTAGT in the germline V gene. The CDR3 DNA reads TGTGCCAGCAGTGTGGGGGGGAGCACAGATACGCAGTATTTT. Protein sequence: CASSVGGSTDTQYF.

This rearrangement joins TRBV7-6 to TRBJ1-1; TRBD1 matches at 8 bases. Trimming at V came to 10 bases and at J to 0 bases, leaving 7 bases not matched to a gene. The CDR3 runs 14 residues. Germline assignment: CDR1 SGHVS and CDR2 FNYEAQ. The CDR3 bases are TGTGCCACCTTAACCAGGGGGCTGAACACTGAAGCTTTCTTT. This codes for CATLTRGLNTEAFF.